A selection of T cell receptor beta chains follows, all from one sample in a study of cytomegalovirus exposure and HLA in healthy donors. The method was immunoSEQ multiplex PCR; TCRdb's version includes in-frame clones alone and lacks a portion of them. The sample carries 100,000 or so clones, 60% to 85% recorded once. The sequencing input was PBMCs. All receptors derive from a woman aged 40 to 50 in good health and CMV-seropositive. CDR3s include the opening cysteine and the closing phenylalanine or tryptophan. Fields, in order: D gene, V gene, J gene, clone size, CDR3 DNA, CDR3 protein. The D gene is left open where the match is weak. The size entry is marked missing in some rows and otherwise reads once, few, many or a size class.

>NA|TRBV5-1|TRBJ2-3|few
TGCGCCAGCAGTGGGCTAGCTGAGGGGGTTAGCACAGATACGCAGTATTTT
CASSGLAEGVSTDTQYF
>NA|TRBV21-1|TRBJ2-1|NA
TGTGCCAGCAGCAAAGCCGAGACTAGCGGGAGGAAAGACAATGAGCAGTTCTTC
CASSKAETSGRKDNEQFF
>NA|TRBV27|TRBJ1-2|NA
TGTGCCAGCAGCCTGATCGGGGGGAACTATGGCTACACCTTC
CASSLIGGNYGYTF
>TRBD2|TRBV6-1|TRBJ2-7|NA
TGTGCCAGCAGTGAAGCGCTCCCGGGAGGGTTTCCCTACGAGCAGTACTTC
CASSEALPGGFPYEQYF
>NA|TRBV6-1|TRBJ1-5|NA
TGTGCCAGCAGTGAAAGGCGGAATCAGCCCCAGCATTTT
CASSERRNQPQHF
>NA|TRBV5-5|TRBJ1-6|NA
TGTGCCAGCAGCTTGCCGGGAGCCTTTAATTCACCCCTCCACTTT
CASSLPGAFNSPLHF
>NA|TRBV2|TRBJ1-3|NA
TGTGCCAGCAGTGAGAGCCTACGCCCGGGGGTAGCCTCTGGAAACACCATATATTTT
CASSESLRPGVASGNTIYF
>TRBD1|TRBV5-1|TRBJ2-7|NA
TGCGCCAGCAGCTTGCACAGGGGACCCGATTACGAGCAGTACTTC
CASSLHRGPDYEQYF
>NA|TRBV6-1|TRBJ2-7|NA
TGTGCCAGCATCCCCATGGGGGCCCGGGGCGTCGAGCAGTACTTC
CASIPMGARGVEQYF
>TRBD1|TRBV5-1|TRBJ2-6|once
TGCGCCAGCAGCTCCGGGACAGGGTTAGGTACTGGGGCCAACGTCCTGACTTTC
CASSSGTGLGTGANVLTF
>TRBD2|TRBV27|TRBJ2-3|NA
TGTGCCACCTCCCTCAGGAAGGGACTAGTGTTCACAGATACGCAGTATTTT
CATSLRKGLVFTDTQYF
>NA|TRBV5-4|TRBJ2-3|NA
TGTGCCAGCAGCTCGCCAACCTCCGGGGGCACAGATACGCAGTATTTT
CASSSPTSGGTDTQYF
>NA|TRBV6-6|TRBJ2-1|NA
TGTGCCAGCAGGGGCACAGCGGCCCAAATCAATGAGCAGTTCTTC
CASRGTAAQINEQFF
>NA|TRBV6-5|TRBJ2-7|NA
TGTGCCAGCAGTTACACTTTCCAGGGGAACCGGGACGAGCAGTACTTC
CASSYTFQGNRDEQYF
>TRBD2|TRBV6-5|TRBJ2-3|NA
TGTGCCAGCAGACGAAGCGGGAGTAGTACAGATACGCAGTATTTT
CASRRSGSSTDTQYF
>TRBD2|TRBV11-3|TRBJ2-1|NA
TGTGCCAGCAGCCCCGGACTAGCGGGAGGAAATGAGCAGTTCTTC
CASSPGLAGGNEQFF
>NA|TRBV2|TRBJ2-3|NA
TGTGCCAGCAGTCAAGGACTAACCAACACAGATACGCAGTATTTT
CASSQGLTNTDTQYF
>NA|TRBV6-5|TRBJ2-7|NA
TGTGCCAGCAGTTACGACAGGAACCTCTACGAGCAGTACTTC
CASSYDRNLYEQYF
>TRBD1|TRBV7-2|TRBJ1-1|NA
TGTGCCAGCAATCAGGGGGCCTACACTGAAGCTTTCTTT
CASNQGAYTEAFF
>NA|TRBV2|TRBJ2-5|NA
TGTGCCAGCAGTGAACTTCAAGGGGCTGGAGAGACCCAGTACTTC
CASSELQGAGETQYF
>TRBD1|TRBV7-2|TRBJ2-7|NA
TGTGCCAGCAGCGGATACAGGGGCCCCTCCTACGAGCAGTACTTC
CASSGYRGPSYEQYF
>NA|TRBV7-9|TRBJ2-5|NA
TGTGCCAGCAGCCCCCAGGGTTGGCAAGAGACCCAGTACTTC
CASSPQGWQETQYF
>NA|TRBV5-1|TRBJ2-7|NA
TGCGCCAGCAGCCCGGGACACGAACCCTACGAGCAGTACTTC
CASSPGHEPYEQYF
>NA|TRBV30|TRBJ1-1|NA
TGTGCCTGGGCGGGCCAGTGGGGCACTGAAGCTTTCTTT
CAWAGQWGTEAFF
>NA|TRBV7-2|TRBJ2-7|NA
TGTGCCAGCAGCGCCGAGCGATTTCAGTACTTC
CASSAERFQYF
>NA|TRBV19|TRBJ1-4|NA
TGTGCCAGTAGACGAAAACCAACAGATAATGAAAAACTGTTTTTT
CASRRKPTDNEKLFF
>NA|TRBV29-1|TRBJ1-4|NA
TGCAGCGTAAGCTCAGGGTTCACTAATGAAAAACTGTTTTTT
CSVSSGFTNEKLFF
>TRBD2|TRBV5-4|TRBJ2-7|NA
TGTGCCAGCAGGGCAAGCGGGAGGGCCTACGAGCAGTACTTC
CASRASGRAYEQYF
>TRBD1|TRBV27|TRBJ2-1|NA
TGTGCCAGCAGTTTGACAGGGGGCGATGAGCAGTTCTTC
CASSLTGGDEQFF
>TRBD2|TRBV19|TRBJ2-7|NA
TGTGCCAGTGAACAAACCCTTGGACTAGCGGGAGAATCCGAGCAGTACTTC
CASEQTLGLAGESEQYF
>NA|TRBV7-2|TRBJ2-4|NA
TGTGCCAGCAGACTCCCGGGGAAAAACATTCAGTACTTC
CASRLPGKNIQYF
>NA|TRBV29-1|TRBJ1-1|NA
TGCAGCGTTGAATCTCCCTGGGCAGGTTACACTGAAGCTTTCTTT
CSVESPWAGYTEAFF
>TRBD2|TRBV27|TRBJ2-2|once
TGTGCCAGCAGTTTATATGGTCGAGCGGGAACCACCGGGGAGCTGTTTTTT
CASSLYGRAGTTGELFF
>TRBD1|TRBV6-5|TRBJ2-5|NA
TGTGCCAGCAGTTACGCGACAGGGGCAGAGACCCAGTACTTC
CASSYATGAETQYF
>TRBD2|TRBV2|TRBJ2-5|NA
TGTGCCAGCAAAACTAGCGGGAGGGAGACCCAGTACTTC
CASKTSGRETQYF
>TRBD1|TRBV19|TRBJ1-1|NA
TGTGCCAGTACCATCGTACCGGGACAGGGGAGCAGGGGCACTGAAGCTTTCTTT
CASTIVPGQGSRGTEAFF
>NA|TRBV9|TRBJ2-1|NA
TGTGCCAGCAGCGTAGTTGTTCTACCCACGGATGAGCAGTTCTTC
CASSVVVLPTDEQFF
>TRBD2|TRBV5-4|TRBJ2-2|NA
TGTACCAGCAGCACCCTAGCGGGGATGGACACCGGGGAGCTGTTTTTT
CTSSTLAGMDTGELFF
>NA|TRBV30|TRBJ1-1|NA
TGTGCCTGGGGACTTGTCCGGGGCACTGAAGCTTTCTTT
CAWGLVRGTEAFF
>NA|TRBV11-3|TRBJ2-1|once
TGTGCCAGCAGCCCCCGAGCTGGGGGGTACAATGAGCAGTTCTTC
CASSPRAGGYNEQFF
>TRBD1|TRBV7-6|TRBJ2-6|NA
TGTGCCAGCAGCGAAGCCGGGACAGGGTCTGGGGCCAACGTCCTGACTTTC
CASSEAGTGSGANVLTF
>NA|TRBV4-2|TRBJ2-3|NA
TGTGCCAGCAGCCAAGCGACGGGGGAAGATACGCAGTATTTT
CASSQATGEDTQYF
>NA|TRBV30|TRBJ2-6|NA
TGTGCCTGGAGACACCGCTCTGGGGCCAACGTCCTGACTTTC
CAWRHRSGANVLTF
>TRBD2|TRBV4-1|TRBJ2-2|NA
TGCGCCAGCAGCCAACTAGCGGGATCTACCGGGGAGCTGTTTTTT
CASSQLAGSTGELFF
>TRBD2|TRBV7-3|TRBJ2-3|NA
TGTGCCAGCAGCCCCCGTGGGACGGGGAGGGGAACAGATACGCAGTATTTT
CASSPRGTGRGTDTQYF
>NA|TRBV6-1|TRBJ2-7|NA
TGTGCCAGCAGTGAAGAGCCTAACCCCTACGAGCAGTACTTC
CASSEEPNPYEQYF
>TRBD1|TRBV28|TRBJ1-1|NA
TGTGCCACCTGGGGGGACAGGGGAATGAACACTGAAGCTTTCTTT
CATWGDRGMNTEAFF
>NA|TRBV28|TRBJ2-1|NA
TGTGCCAGCAGTCAATTCACAGGGAGCTCCTACAATGAGCAGTTCTTC
CASSQFTGSSYNEQFF
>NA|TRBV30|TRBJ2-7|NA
TGTGCCTGGGAAGGGGCTTTCTACGAGCAGTACTTC
CAWEGAFYEQYF
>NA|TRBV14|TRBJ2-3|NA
TGTGCCAGCAGCCAAGGGGGCTGGGCAGATACGCAGTATTTT
CASSQGGWADTQYF
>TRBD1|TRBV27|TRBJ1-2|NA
TGTGCCAGCAGTCCCTCACCCCCGGGACAGGGCTATGGCTACACCTTC
CASSPSPPGQGYGYTF
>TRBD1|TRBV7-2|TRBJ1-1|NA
TGTGCCAGCAGCCCTCCGGGACAGTTGAACACTGAAGCTTTCTTT
CASSPPGQLNTEAFF
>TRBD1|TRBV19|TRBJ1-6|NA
TGTGCCACCTCTATACCAACAGGGGCTTCACCCCTCCACTTT
CATSIPTGASPLHF
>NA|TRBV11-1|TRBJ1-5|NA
TGTGCCAGCAGCTCCCGAGAGACTGAGAAGCATTTT
CASSSRETEKHF